Below, 12 T cell receptor beta chains from the same sample are listed, as sequenced in a study of early T cells in non-severe SARS-CoV-2 infection (dated by TCRdb to the early 2020s). The library was made by 5' RACE. Data came from a NextSeq 500. In-frame beta chains were kept once TCRdb had trimmed the public reads at Q25 with fastp and called clones with MiXCR. CDR3 protein sequences are deduplicated, and each keeps its most common genes and DNA. A total of around 58,000 distinct CDR3 sequences appear in this sample, about 8% of them only once. The ten largest clones add up to about 10% of the sample. The sequences come from whole blood, collected at baseline. These receptors were taken from an adult who was a healthcare worker with PCR-confirmed SARS-CoV-2 infection or an uninfected control (not recorded which).

This clonotype was detected only a few times. This chain joins TRBV7-8 and TRBJ2-7; 14 nucleotides match TRBD2. The germline CDR1 and CDR2 sequences are SGHVS and FQNEAQ. J gave up 5 bases and V 4 bases, and 7 bases lay outside the gene matches. The CDR3 runs to 16 residues. The CDR3 spells CASSSSGTSGRNEQYF. The CDR3 bases are TGTGCCAGCAGCTCCTCCGGGACTAGCGGGAGAAACGAGCAGTACTTC.

The sample holds many counts of this clonotype. V usage is TRBV20-1 and J usage is TRBJ1-5; D unclear. Germline CDR1 reads DFQATT; CDR2 reads SNEGSKA (reference sequence). V was pared by 0 bases and J by 6 bases, with 12 bases between. The length of the CDR3 is 14 residues. CDR3 sequence reads: CSARDHSGSQPQHF. Written as DNA, the CDR3 is TGCAGTGCTAGAGATCACAGTGGGAGTCAGCCCCAGCATTTT.

This clonotype was counted ten times or more. The chain uses TRBV10-1 and TRBJ2-3; the match to TRBD1 covers 7 bases. J gave up 1 base and V 2 bases, and 3 bases lay outside the gene matches. Germline loops: CDR1 WNHNN, CDR2 SYGVQD (reference sequence). This CDR3 region has 15 residues. The CDR3 loop reads CASSEPGGGTDTQYF. CDR3 nucleotide sequence: TGCGCCAGCAGTGAGCCAGGGGGTGGCACAGATACGCAGTATTTT.

The J gene is TRBJ1-2, the V gene TRBV7-6; D call uncertain. The CDR3 has 17 amino acids. From germline, CDR1 is SGHVS and CDR2 FNYEAQ. Trimming shortened V by 1 base and J by 0 bases, and 15 bases separated the two germline ends. CDR3 sequence (DNA): TGTGCCAGCAGCTTAGGCAGGCTACGAGCCTCTAACTATGGCTACACCTTC. It codes for CASSLGRLRASNYGYTF.

This clonotype has ten or more counts. This rearrangement joins TRBV7-9 to TRBJ2-7; possible D gene TRBD1, 5 bases. CDR3 length: 14 residues. Per germline, CDR1 SEHNR and CDR2 FQNEAQ (reference sequence). The ends were cut back, 1 base at V and 6 bases at J, with 13 bases in the middle. For the CDR3, the DNA is TGTGCCAGCAGCTTAGATCCCGACAGTACCGAGCAGTACTTC. Protein sequence: CASSLDPDSTEQYF.

This clonotype appeared a few times. The CDR3 loop reads CASSAGTTGSTEAFF. CDR3 in DNA: TGTGCCAGCAGCGCAGGGACAACCGGCAGCACTGAAGCTTTCTTT. The chain has TRBV9 and TRBJ1-1, with a weak D call TRBD1 (6 bases). This CDR3 is built from 15 residues. Germline V gives CDR1 SGDLS, CDR2 YYNGEE. Between the trimmed V and J ends, which lost 3 bases and 4 bases, there was a span of 16 bases.

The chain recombines TRBV19 with TRBJ2-1, with 8 bases aligning to TRBD1. The CDR3 is made up of 15 amino acids. Germline V gives CDR1 LNHDA, CDR2 SQIVND (reference sequence). J gave up 0 bases and V 5 bases, and 3 bases lay outside the gene matches. In DNA form, the CDR3 reads TGTGCCAGTAGTTGGGACAGGAACTCCTACAATGAGCAGTTCTTC. Translating gives CASSWDRNSYNEQFF.

The rearrangement joins TRBV7-9 to TRBJ2-2, with D perhaps TRBD1 (6 bases). The length of the CDR3 is 15 residues. Germline V gene data show CDR1 as SEHNR and CDR2 as FQNEAQ (reference sequence). The ends were cut back, 4 bases at V and 6 bases at J, with 15 bases in the middle. In DNA form, the CDR3 reads TGTGCCAGCAGCTGGGGGCGGCTGCAAGCCGGGGAGCTGTTTTTT. It is translated as CASSWGRLQAGELFF.

There are many counts of this clonotype. The chain combines TRBV28 with TRBJ2-7, with D possibly being TRBD2 (6 bases). V lost 4 bases to trimming and J lost 3 bases, with 19 bases between them. Germline V CDR1 and CDR2: MDHEN, SYDVKM. This CDR3 is 16 amino acids long. Here the CDR3 reads CASSSPNRRGLYEQYF. The CDR3 DNA follows: TGTGCCAGCAGTTCCCCTAACAGACGGGGACTCTACGAGCAGTACTTC.

The sample holds many counts of this clonotype. The chain links TRBV28 to TRBJ2-1, with D unresolved. V was trimmed by 6 bases and J by 2 bases, leaving 17 bases between them. There are 16 residues in the CDR3. CDR1 and CDR2 (germline): MDHEN, SYDVKM. CDR3 loop: CASSPDRSAPYNEQFF. The CDR3, as DNA: TGTGCCAGCAGCCCCGACCGCTCCGCCCCCTACAATGAGCAGTTCTTC.

This clonotype has just a few counts. This sequence joins TRBV6-5 and TRBJ2-4, with D hard to call. This CDR3 spans 15 amino acids. Trimming cost V 6 bases and J 0 bases, with 12 bases left between them. The germline V gene has CDR1 MNHEY and CDR2 SVGAGI. CDR3 amino acids: CASSPTLIAKNIQYF. DNA for the CDR3: TGTGCCAGCAGCCCCACACTGATAGCCAAAAACATTCAGTACTTC.

This chain links TRBV20-1 with TRBJ2-1, with unresolved D. V was pared by 2 bases and J by 0 bases, with 8 bases between. The CDR3 is 14 residues long. Germline loops: CDR1 DFQATT, CDR2 SNEGSKA (reference sequence). CDR3 amino acids: CSARLPSSYNEQFF. CDR3 coding DNA: TGCAGTGCTAGACTGCCGAGCTCCTACAATGAGCAGTTCTTC.